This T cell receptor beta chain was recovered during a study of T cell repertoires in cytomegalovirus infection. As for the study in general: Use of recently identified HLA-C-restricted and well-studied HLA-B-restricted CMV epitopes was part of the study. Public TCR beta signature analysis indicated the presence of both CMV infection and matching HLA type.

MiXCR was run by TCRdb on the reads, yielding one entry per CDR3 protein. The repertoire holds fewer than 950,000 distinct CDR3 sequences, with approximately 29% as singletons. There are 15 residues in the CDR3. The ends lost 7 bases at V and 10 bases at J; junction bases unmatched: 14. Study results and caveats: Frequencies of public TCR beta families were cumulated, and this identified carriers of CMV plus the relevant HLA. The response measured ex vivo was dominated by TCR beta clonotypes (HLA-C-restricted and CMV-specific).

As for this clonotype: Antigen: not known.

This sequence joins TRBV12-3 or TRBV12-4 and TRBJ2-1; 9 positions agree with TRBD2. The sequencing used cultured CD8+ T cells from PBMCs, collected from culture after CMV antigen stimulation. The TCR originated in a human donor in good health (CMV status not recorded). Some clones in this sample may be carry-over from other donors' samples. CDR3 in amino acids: CASTGERGAPGEQFF. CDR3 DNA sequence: TGTGCCAGCACCGGGGAGCGGGGGGCCCCCGGGGAGCAGTTCTTC.